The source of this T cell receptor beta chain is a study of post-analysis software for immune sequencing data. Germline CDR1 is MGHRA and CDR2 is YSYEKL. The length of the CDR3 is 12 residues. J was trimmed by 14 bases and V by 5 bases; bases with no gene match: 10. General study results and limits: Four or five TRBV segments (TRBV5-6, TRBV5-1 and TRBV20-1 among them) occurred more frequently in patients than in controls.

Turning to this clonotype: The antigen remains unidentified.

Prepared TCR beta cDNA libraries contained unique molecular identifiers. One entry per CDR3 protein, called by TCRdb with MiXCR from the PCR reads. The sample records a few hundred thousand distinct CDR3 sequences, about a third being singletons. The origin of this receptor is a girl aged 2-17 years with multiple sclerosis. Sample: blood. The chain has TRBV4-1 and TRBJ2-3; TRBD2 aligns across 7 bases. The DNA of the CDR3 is TGCGCCAGCAGCAACCTAGCGGCCTCGGCGTATTTT. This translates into CASSNLAASAYF.